This T cell receptor (beta chain) was identified during a study of blood T cell repertoires in COVID-19. CDR1 and CDR2 (germline): LNHDA, SQIVND (reference sequence). The CDR3 extends over 15 amino acids. V shed 5 bases and J 1 base; nucleotides not matched to a gene: 4. Adults between roughly 18 and 95 years of age took part from 20 to 25 US areas. Cohorts were assigned according to the clinical history that participants reported. TCRdb's copy holds only in-frame clones and misses some; the assay was immunoSEQ multiplex PCR. Of some 300,000 clones listed, roughly 86% are singletons. The sample comprised PBMCs or T cells enriched from blood (not recorded which). The rearrangement links TRBV19 to TRBJ2-4; 8 bases map to TRBD1. The clonotype originates from a woman aged 50 to 65 who had been exposed to COVID-19. This CDR3 reads CASSQGAGAKNIQYF. In DNA form, the CDR3 reads TGTGCCAGTAGTCAGGGGGCTGGTGCCAAAAACATTCAGTACTTC.